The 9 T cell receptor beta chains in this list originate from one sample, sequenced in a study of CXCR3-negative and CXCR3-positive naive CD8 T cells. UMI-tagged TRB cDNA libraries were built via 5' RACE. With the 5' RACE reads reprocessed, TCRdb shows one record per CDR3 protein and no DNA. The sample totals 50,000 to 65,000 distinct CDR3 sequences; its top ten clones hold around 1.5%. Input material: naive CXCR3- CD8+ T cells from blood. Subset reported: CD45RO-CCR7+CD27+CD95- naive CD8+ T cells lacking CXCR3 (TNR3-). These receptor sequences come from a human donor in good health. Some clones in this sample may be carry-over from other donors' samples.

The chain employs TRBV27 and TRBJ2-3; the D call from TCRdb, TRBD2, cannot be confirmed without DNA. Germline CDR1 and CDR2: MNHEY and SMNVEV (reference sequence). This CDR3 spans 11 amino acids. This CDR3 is CASILGDTQYF.

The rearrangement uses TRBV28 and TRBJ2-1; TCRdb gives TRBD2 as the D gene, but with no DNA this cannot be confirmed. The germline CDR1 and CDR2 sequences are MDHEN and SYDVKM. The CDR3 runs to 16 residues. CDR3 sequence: CASSPPPGGIYNEQFF.

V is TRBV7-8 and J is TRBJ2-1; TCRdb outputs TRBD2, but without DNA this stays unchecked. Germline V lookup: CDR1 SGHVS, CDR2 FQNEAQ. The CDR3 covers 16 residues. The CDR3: CASSSLLAGGFDEQFF. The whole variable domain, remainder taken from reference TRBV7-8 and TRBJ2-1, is GAGVSQSPRYKVAKRGQDVALRCDPISGHVSLFWYQQALGQGPEFLTYFQNEAQLDKSGLPSDRFFAERPEGSVSTLKIQRTQQEDSAVYLCASSSLLAGGFDEQFFGPGTRLTVL.

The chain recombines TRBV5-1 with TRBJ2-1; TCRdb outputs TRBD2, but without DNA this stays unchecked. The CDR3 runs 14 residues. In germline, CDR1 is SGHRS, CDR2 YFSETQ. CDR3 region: CASSTGLGRNEQFF.

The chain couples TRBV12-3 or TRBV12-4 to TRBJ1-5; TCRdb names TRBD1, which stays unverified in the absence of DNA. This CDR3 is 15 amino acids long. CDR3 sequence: CASSFGDSDNQPQHF.

CDR3 protein: CSASKGSSDTQYF. This rearrangement joins TRBV20-1 to TRBJ2-3; as DNA is missing, the TRBD1 call by TCRdb cannot be tested. CDR3 length: 13 residues. CDR1 is DFQATT, CDR2 SNEGSKA, per germline (reference sequence).

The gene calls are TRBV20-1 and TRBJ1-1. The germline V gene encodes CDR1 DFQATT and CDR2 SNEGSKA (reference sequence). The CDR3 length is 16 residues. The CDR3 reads CSARGLLDEVNTEAFF.

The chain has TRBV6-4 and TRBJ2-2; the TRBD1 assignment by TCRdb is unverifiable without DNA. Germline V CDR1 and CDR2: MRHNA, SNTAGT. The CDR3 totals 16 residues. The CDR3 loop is CASSDSPATGAGELFF.

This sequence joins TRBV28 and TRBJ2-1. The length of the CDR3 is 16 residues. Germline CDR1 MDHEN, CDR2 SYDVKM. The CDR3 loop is CASSSTASSSYNEQFF.